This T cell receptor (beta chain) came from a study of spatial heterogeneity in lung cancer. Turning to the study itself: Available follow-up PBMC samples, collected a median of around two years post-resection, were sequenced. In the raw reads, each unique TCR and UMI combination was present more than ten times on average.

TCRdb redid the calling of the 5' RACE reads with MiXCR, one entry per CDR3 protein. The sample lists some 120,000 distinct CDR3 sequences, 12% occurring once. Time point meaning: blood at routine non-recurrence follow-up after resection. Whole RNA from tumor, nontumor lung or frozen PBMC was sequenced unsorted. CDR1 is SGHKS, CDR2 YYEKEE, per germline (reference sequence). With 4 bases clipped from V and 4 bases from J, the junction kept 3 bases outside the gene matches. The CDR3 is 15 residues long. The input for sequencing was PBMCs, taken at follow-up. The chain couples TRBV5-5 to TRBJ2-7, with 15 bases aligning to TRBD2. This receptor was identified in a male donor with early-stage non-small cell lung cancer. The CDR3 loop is CASSAGTSGGYEQYF. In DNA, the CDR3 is TGTGCCAGCAGCGCTGGGACTAGCGGGGGGTACGAGCAGTACTTC. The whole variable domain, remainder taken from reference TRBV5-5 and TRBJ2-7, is DAGVTQSPTHLIKTRGQQVTLRCSPISGHKSVSWYQQVLGQGPQFIFQYYEKEERGRGNFPDRFSARQFPNYSSELNVNALLLGDSALYLCASSAGTSGGYEQYFGPGTRLTVT.